This passage covers 17 T cell receptor beta chains from one sample sequenced in a study of cytomegalovirus exposure and HLA in healthy donors. PCR used 60 Vbeta primers and 13 Jbeta primers. The assay was immunoSEQ multiplex PCR, and TCRdb's table has in-frame clones only and misses some. The sample lists about 70,000 clones; roughly 70% were seen once. The source material was PBMCs. The origin of the receptors is a woman in her thirties in good health and CMV-seronegative.

The chain has TRBV5-1 and TRBJ1-1, with a weak D call TRBD1 (5 bases). CDR1 SGHRS and CDR2 YFSETQ come from the germline V gene. Trimming pared 1 base from V and 0 bases from J, leaving 13 bases between. There are 16 residues in the CDR3. The CDR3 sequence is CASSLIRGSMNTEAFF. Written as DNA, the CDR3 is TGCGCCAGCAGCTTGATACGGGGGTCGATGAACACTGAAGCTTTCTTT.

The rearrangement links TRBV11-2 to TRBJ2-7; D is unclear. This CDR3 has 13 amino acids. CDR1 SGHAT and CDR2 FQNNGV come from the germline V gene. V shed 3 bases and J shed 3 bases, with 9 bases lying between them. The CDR3 nucleotides are TGTGCCAGCAGCTTCGGTTTGAGCTACGAGCAGTACTTC. Translation gives CASSFGLSYEQYF. Full variable domain (remainder filled in from reference TRBV11-2 and TRBJ2-7): EAGVAQSPRYKIIEKRQSVAFWCNPISGHATLYWYQQILGQGPKLLIQFQNNGVVDDSQLPKDRFSAERLKGVDSTLKIQPAKLEDSAVYLCASSFGLSYEQYFGPGTRLTVT.

The gene calls are TRBV7-2 and TRBJ1-6, with a possible D match to TRBD1 (5 bases). Germline V gene lookup returns CDR1 SGHTA and CDR2 FQGNSA. V was clipped by 4 bases and J by 11 bases, with 18 bases between them. The CDR3 is made up of 15 amino acids. CDR3 sequence reads: CASSSPRTPVAPLHF. CDR3 DNA: TGTGCCAGCAGCTCCCCCAGGACACCGGTCGCACCCCTCCACTTT.

The V call is TRBV6-1, the J call TRBJ2-7; the D is unclear. The germline V gene has CDR1 MNHNS and CDR2 SASEGT. Trimming removed 6 bases from V and 0 bases from J, with 12 bases in between. There are 14 residues in the CDR3. The CDR3 coding sequence is TGTGCCAGCAGCCCGTCAGGCATCTCCTACGAGCAGTACTTC. Translated, it gives CASSPSGISYEQYF.

V and J are TRBV7-9 and TRBJ2-3, with 7 bases matching TRBD2. The CDR3 has 14 residues. The germline CDR1 and CDR2 sequences are SEHNR and FQNEAQ (reference sequence). After removal of 8 bases from V and 1 base from J, the junction contained 6 bases not matched to a gene. This CDR3 is CASCSAGGTDTQYF. CDR3 in DNA: TGTGCCAGCTGTTCGGCGGGAGGCACAGATACGCAGTATTTT.

V usage is TRBV4-1 and J usage is TRBJ2-1, with no clear D. In germline, CDR1 is MGHRA, CDR2 YSYEKL. CDR3 length equals 15 residues. Trimming shortened V by 1 base and J by 0 bases, and 7 bases separated the two germline ends. In DNA form, the CDR3 reads TGCGCCAGCAGCCAAGTCCCTAGCTCCTACAATGAGCAGTTCTTC. Its translation: CASSQVPSSYNEQFF.

This clone was picked up a small number of times. V gene TRBV2 combines with J gene TRBJ2-1; D might be TRBD2 (5 bases). Germline CDR1 and CDR2: SNHLY and FYNNEI. Trimming cost V 8 bases and J 9 bases, with 17 bases left between them. CDR3 length: 13 residues. The CDR3 region is CASSFSQLAEQFF. CDR3 bases: TGTGCCAGCTCCTTTTCACAGCTAGCTGAGCAGTTCTTC.

The chain couples TRBV27 to TRBJ2-3; D unclear. From germline, CDR1 is MNHEY and CDR2 SMNVEV (reference sequence). The germline V and J ends were trimmed by 3 bases and 2 bases, with 9 bases remaining between them. CDR3 length: 14 residues. This chain's CDR3 is CASSLTEYTDTQYF. The CDR3 nucleotides read TGTGCCAGCAGTTTGACGGAGTACACAGATACGCAGTATTTT.

This chain uses TRBV28 with TRBJ1-2, with D possibly TRBD1 on 5 matching bases. V shed 6 bases and J shed 8 bases, with 10 bases lying between them. Looked up from germline, CDR1 is MDHEN and CDR2 is SYDVKM. The CDR3 covers 11 residues. Here the CDR3 DNA reads TGTGCCAGCAGGACAGTGGGGGGCTACACCTTC. Translating gives CASRTVGGYTF.

The genes are TRBV7-3 and TRBJ2-1; D is perhaps TRBD1 (5 bases). The CDR3 runs 15 residues. Trimming removed 5 bases from V and 5 bases from J, with 16 bases in between. Looked up from germline, CDR1 is SGHTA and CDR2 is FQGTGA. This CDR3 reads CASSPRQQGHNEQFF. DNA of the CDR3: TGTGCCAGCAGCCCCCGCCAGCAGGGCCACAATGAGCAGTTCTTC.

The V and J genes are TRBV12-2 and TRBJ2-4; no DNA check was done on the table's D call, TRBD2. TRBV12-2 is a pseudogene segment. This CDR3 spans 18 amino acids. In nucleotides, the CDR3 is TGTGCAAGTCGCTTTCACCGGAGACTAGTTACTCGAAAAAACATTCAGTACTTC. It specifies CASRFHRRLVTRKNIQYF.

The chain recombines TRBV5-4 with TRBJ2-3; D possibly corresponds to TRBD2 (5 bases). In germline, CDR1 is SGHNT, CDR2 YYREEE (reference sequence). Trimming took 2 bases from V and 0 from J, leaving 10 bases between them. The CDR3 totals 15 residues. The CDR3 loop is CASSFGDTSTDTQYF. CDR3 nucleotides: TGTGCCAGCAGCTTCGGGGATACTAGCACAGATACGCAGTATTTT.

The chain carries TRBV30 and TRBJ1-1; TRBD1 agrees at 7 bases. The V gene's germline CDR1 is GTSNPN and CDR2 SVGIG (reference sequence). There are 13 residues in the CDR3. V was clipped by 4 bases and J by 3 bases; unmatched bases: 5. The CDR3 loop reads CAWKTGRYTEAFF. In nucleotides, the CDR3 is TGTGCCTGGAAGACAGGGAGGTACACTGAAGCTTTCTTT. The whole variable domain, filled in from reference TRBV30 and TRBJ1-1, reads SQTIHQWPATLVQPVGSPLSLECTVEGTSNPNLYWYRQAAGRGLQLLFYSVGIGQISSEVPQNLSASRPQDRQFILSSKKLLLSDSGFYLCAWKTGRYTEAFFGQGTRLTVV.

The rearrangement uses TRBV27 and TRBJ1-2; no definite D call. Trimming left V 6 bases short and J 4 bases short, with 9 bases between. Germline V gene data show CDR1 as MNHEY and CDR2 as SMNVEV (reference sequence). The CDR3 loop spans 12 amino acids. In DNA, the CDR3 is TGTGCCAGCAGGGGCCCCTTCTATGGCTACACCTTC. Its translation: CASRGPFYGYTF.

The chain recombines TRBV6-5 with TRBJ1-6, with D maybe TRBD1 (5 bases). There are 12 residues in the CDR3. V lost 5 bases and J lost 15, with 14 bases in between. Germline V gene sequence: CDR1 MNHEY, CDR2 SVGAGI. The CDR3 spells CASSPLPGGLHF. CDR3 nucleotides: TGTGCCAGCAGTCCGCTCCCGGGGGGCCTCCACTTT.

This clone was detected a few times. The V call is TRBV28, the J call TRBJ2-7, with 9 nucleotides matching TRBD1. This CDR3 is built from 15 residues. Germline CDR1 reads MDHEN; CDR2 reads SYDVKM. V gave up 5 bases and J gave up 2 bases; unmatched junction bases: 7. The CDR3 is CASSPQRQGAYEQYF. DNA of the CDR3: TGTGCCAGCAGTCCTCAAAGACAGGGGGCCTACGAGCAGTACTTC.

Only a few counts were recorded for this clone. This chain uses TRBV5-6 with TRBJ2-1, with D perhaps matching TRBD1 (6 bases). Germline lookup yields CDR1 SGHDT and CDR2 YYEEEE. V gave up 4 bases and J gave up 6 bases, with 23 bases separating them. The CDR3 sequence is 17 residues long. The CDR3 sequence: CASSQTAGAGVFNEQFF. CDR3 nucleotides: TGTGCCAGCAGCCAAACAGCTGGGGCAGGGGTATTCAATGAGCAGTTCTTC.